Listed here is a single TCR beta chain. The sample is drawn from a study of blood T cell repertoires in COVID-19. Generated by immunoSEQ multiplex PCR, the TCRdb table keeps only in-frame clones and is missing some. The sample has roughly 220,000 clones; under 90% are singletons. The germline V gene has CDR1 SEHNR and CDR2 FQNEAQ (reference sequence). The J segment lost 8 bases and the V segment lost 5 bases, leaving 6 bases of the junction unmatched. CDR3 length: 13 amino acids. The V call is TRBV7-9, the J call TRBJ1-1; 9 bases are shared with TRBD1. This TCR came from a woman aged 55-70 years who had recovered from COVID-19. Sequencing was carried out using peripheral blood. The CDR3 DNA sequence: TGTGCCAGCAGCCCCACAGGGGGCAGGGAAGCTTTCTTT. Encoded protein: CASSPTGGREAFF.